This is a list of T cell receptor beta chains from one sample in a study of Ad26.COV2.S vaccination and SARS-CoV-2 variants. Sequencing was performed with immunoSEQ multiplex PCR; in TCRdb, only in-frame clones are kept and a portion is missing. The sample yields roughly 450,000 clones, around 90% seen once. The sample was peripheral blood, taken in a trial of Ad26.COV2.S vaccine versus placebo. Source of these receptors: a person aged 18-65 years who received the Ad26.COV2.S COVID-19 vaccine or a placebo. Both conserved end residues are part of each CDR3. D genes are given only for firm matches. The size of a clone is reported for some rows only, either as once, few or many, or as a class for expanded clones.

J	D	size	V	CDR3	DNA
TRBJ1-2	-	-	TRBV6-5	CASQPARDYGYTF	TGTGCCAGCCAACCCGCACGGGACTATGGCTACACCTTC
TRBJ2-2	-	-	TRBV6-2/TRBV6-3	CASSQGGADTGELFF	TGTGCCAGCAGCCAGGGGGGGGCCGACACCGGGGAGCTGTTTTTT
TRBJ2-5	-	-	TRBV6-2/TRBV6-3	CASSRWGIQETQYF	TGTGCCAGCAGCCGGTGGGGGATCCAAGAGACCCAGTACTTC
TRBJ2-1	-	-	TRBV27	CASRRDSYNEQFF	TGTGCCAGCAGGCGGGACAGTTACAATGAGCAGTTCTTC
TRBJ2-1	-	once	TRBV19	CASSTLAGAYNEQFF	TGTGCCAGTAGTACCCTTGCGGGGGCGTACAATGAGCAGTTCTTC
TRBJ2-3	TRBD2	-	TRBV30	CAWSLLAGGADTQYF	TGTGCCTGGAGCCTACTAGCGGGAGGGGCAGATACGCAGTATTTT
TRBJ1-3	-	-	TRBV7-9	CASSRQLSRGYGNTIYF	TGTGCCAGCAGCCGTCAGCTATCAAGGGGTTATGGAAACACCATATATTTT
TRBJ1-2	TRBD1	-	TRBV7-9	CASSPTGPANYGYTF	TGTGCCAGCAGCCCGACAGGGCCCGCTAACTATGGCTACACCTTC
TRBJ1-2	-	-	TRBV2	CASSGRGSYGYTF	TGTGCCAGCAGTGGCAGAGGATCCTATGGCTACACCTTC
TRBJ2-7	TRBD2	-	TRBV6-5	CASRETGGSHEQYF	TGTGCCAGCAGGGAGACGGGAGGGTCCCACGAGCAGTACTTC
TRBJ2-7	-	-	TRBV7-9	CASSLFDVPSYEQYF	TGTGCCAGCAGCCTCTTTGATGTGCCCTCCTACGAGCAGTACTTC
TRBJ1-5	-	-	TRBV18	CASSPAMTQPQHF	TGTGCCAGCTCACCGGCGATGACTCAGCCCCAGCATTTT
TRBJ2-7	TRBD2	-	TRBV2	CASSRVLLAGAYEQYF	TGTGCCAGCAGTCGGGTACTGCTAGCGGGTGCTTACGAGCAGTACTTC
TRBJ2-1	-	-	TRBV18	CASSPGTAHNEQFF	TGTGCCAGCTCCCCTGGGACGGCTCACAATGAGCAGTTCTTC
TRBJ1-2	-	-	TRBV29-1	CSVERSEYGYTF	TGCAGCGTTGAAAGGTCGGAGTATGGCTACACCTTC
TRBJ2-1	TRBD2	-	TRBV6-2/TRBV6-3	CASSYALWTSGRNEQFF	TGTGCCAGCAGTTACGCTCTCTGGACTAGCGGGAGGAATGAGCAGTTCTTC
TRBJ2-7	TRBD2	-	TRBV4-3	CASSQDWGGRAKEQYF	TGCGCCAGCAGCCAAGATTGGGGCGGGAGGGCCAAGGAACAGTACTTC
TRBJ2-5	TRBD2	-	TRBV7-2	CASSVTSGRAETQYF	TGTGCCAGCAGCGTGACTAGCGGGAGGGCAGAGACCCAGTACTTC
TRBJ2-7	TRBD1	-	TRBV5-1	CASSPLPGGISEQYF	TGCGCCAGCAGCCCTTTGCCAGGGGGTATTTCCGAGCAGTACTTC
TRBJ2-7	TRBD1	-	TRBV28	CASSFLGQASEQYF	TGTGCCAGCAGTTTTTTGGGACAGGCTTCCGAGCAGTACTTC
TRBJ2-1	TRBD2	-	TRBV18	CASSPPGGLVGNEQFF	TGTGCCAGCTCACCACCTGGTGGACTAGTTGGCAATGAGCAGTTCTTC
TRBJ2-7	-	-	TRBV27	CASSSLDNYEQYF	TGTGCCAGCAGTTCCCTTGACAACTACGAGCAGTACTTC
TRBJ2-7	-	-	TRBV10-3	CAISGPGTYEQYF	TGTGCCATCAGTGGACCCGGGACCTACGAGCAGTACTTC
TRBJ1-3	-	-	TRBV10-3	CAIGSPGFEENTIYF	TGTGCCATCGGGAGCCCGGGATTTGAGGAAAACACCATATATTTT
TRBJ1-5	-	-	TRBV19	CATTGNQNQPQHF	TGTGCCACGACCGGGAACCAGAATCAGCCCCAGCATTTT
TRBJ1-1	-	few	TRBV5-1	CASSLSPAATEAFF	TGCGCCAGCAGCTTGTCGCCGGCTGCCACTGAAGCTTTCTTT
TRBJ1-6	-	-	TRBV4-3	CASSQLTILGSQGAYNSPLHF	TGCGCCAGCAGCCAATTAACAATCCTTGGTTCACAGGGCGCCTATAATTCACCCCTCCACTTT
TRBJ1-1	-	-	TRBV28	CASSLWGGNTEAFF	TGTGCCAGCAGTTTATGGGGAGGGAACACTGAAGCTTTCTTT
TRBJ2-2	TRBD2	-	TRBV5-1	CASSQPGLADTGELFF	TGCGCCAGCAGCCAACCGGGACTAGCGGACACCGGGGAGCTGTTTTTT
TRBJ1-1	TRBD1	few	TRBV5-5	CASSLIGTGSFGNTEAFF	TGTGCCAGCAGCTTGATCGGGACAGGGAGTTTCGGGAACACTGAAGCTTTCTTT
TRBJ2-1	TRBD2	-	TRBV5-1	CASSLTSGSSYNEQFF	TGCGCCAGCAGCTTAACAAGCGGGAGCTCCTACAATGAGCAGTTCTTC
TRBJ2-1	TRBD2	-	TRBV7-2	CASSLSGRASNEQFF	TGTGCCAGCAGCCTGAGCGGGAGGGCTTCCAATGAGCAGTTCTTC
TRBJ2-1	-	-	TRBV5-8	CASSLDYNEQFF	TGTGCCAGCAGCCTCGACTACAATGAGCAGTTCTTC
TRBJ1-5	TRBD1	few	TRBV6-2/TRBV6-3	CASSPSTGYNQPQHF	TGTGCCAGCAGCCCATCGACAGGGTACAATCAGCCCCAGCATTTT
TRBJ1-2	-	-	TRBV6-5	CASRGGVRGYTF	TGTGCCAGCAGGGGGGGTGTACGTGGCTACACCTTC
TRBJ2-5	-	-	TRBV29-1	CSVEAAGIETQYF	TGCAGCGTTGAAGCGGCAGGGATAGAGACCCAGTACTTC
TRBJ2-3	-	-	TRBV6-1	CASSDVTVYF	TGTGCCAGCAGTGATGTAACTGTGTATTTT
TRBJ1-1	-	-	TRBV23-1	CASSTSEAFF	TGCGCCAGCTCTACGTCTGAAGCTTTCTTT
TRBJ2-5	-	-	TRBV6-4	CASSDSPGRGGIQETQYF	TGTGCCAGCAGTGACAGTCCCGGGAGAGGAGGGATTCAAGAGACCCAGTACTTC
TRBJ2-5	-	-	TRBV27	CASSWTNQETQYF	TGTGCCAGCAGTTGGACTAACCAAGAGACCCAGTACTTC
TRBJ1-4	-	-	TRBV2	CASSEGERVRLFF	TGTGCCAGCAGTGAAGGTGAGCGGGTTAGACTGTTTTTT
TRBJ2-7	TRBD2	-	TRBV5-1	CASGPGGYEQYF	TGCGCCAGCGGTCCCGGGGGGTACGAGCAGTACTTC
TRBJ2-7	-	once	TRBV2	CASNPDRYEQYF	TGTGCCAGCAACCCAGACCGCTACGAGCAGTACTTC
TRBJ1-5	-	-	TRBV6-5	CASSYSATQIQPQHF	TGTGCCAGCAGTTACTCTGCGACACAGATACAGCCCCAGCATTTT
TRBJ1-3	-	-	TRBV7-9	CASSLTGPGVSSGNTIYF	TGTGCCAGCAGCTTAACAGGTCCTGGGGTTAGCTCTGGAAACACCATATATTTT
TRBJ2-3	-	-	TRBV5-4	CASSPGRGIPGTDTQYF	TGTGCCAGCAGCCCCGGTCGGGGGATCCCTGGCACAGATACGCAGTATTTT
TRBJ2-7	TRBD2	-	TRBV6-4	CASSAHSGTRDEQYF	TGTGCCAGCAGTGCCCATAGCGGGACGAGGGACGAGCAGTACTTC
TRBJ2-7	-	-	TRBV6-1	CASSEGPAAYF	TGTGCCAGCAGTGAAGGGCCGGCTGCGTACTTC
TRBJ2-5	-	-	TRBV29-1	CSVAPGLHQETQYF	TGCAGCGTTGCCCCGGGACTTCACCAAGAGACCCAGTACTTC